This T cell receptor beta chain was retrieved from a study of shared clonotypes between healthy human individuals. With regard to this clone: Its antigen remains unidentified.

The CDR3 totals 18 residues. Germline V gene sequence: CDR1 SGHRS, CDR2 YFSETQ. The germline V and J ends were trimmed by 1 base and 10 bases, with 26 bases remaining between them. Study-wide points: The four-donor shared clonotypes exceeded non-shared clonotypes in generation probability, with non-shared ones scoring lower. Naive subsets generally exceeded memory subsets in estimated richness. Sorted-subset sequencing was shown by rarefaction to be incomplete despite large depth.

Replicate PCRs for sorted subsets used approximately 220 ng DNA; this equaled around 28,000 T cell genomes. Sequencing was performed with immunoSEQ multiplex PCR; in TCRdb, only in-frame clones are kept and a portion is missing. Of about 1.1 million clones listed, 70% to 80% are singletons. The chain combines TRBV5-1 with TRBJ2-2; no reliable D call. The sample taken for sequencing was memory CD4+ T cells from PBMCs. Subset described: CD45RA-negative fraction. This TCR came from a man aged 18-30 years in good health. Some clones in this sample may be carry-over from other donors' samples. The CDR3 nucleotides read TGCGCCAGCAGCTTGTTCGTGGCCGCCGAACAGACTTTGCCGGAGCTGTTTTTT. Translation: CASSLFVAAEQTLPELFF.